Sequencing of this TCR beta chain was carried out in a study of blood T cell repertoires in COVID-19. Background on the study: COVID-19 samples, acute and convalescent, were from the United States, Italy and Spain. PBMCs, B-cell-depleted T cells, or T cells provided the cDNA or gDNA that made up the material.

Germline CDR1 is SGHKS and CDR2 is YYEKEE (reference sequence). V lost 3 bases and J lost 0; bases outside the gene matches: 5. The CDR3 is made up of 16 amino acids. The authors' processing: Estimation of nucleated cell counts was performed using reference gene primer amplification. Produced via immunoSEQ multiplex PCR; TCRdb's table is partial and in-frame only. V and J calls and clone size are those listed in that table; D and trimming were worked out from the DNA. The top ten clones hold about an eighth of a sample with 85,000 to 110,000 clones, approximately 84% of them seen once. The receptor was derived from a human donor in a cohort sampled during active or convalescent COVID-19. The sequencing sample was made of peripheral blood. The V call is TRBV5-5, the J call TRBJ2-2; 7 bases fit TRBD2. CDR3 loop: CASSSEAGPNTGELFF. As DNA, the CDR3 is TGTGCCAGCAGCTCTGAAGCGGGGCCGAACACCGGGGAGCTGTTTTTT.